This TCR beta chain was recovered during a study of neoadjuvant anti-PD-1 for oral cavity cancer. Study overall: Patients without progression received a fourth nivolumab dose around day 43, then surgical resection on days 50-56.

As regards this clone: What it binds is not known.

Whole-study findings and limits: TCR analyses covered only a few patients per response group. PBMC Gini-index clonality exceeded responders' in non-responders post-nivolumab.

The V and J ends lost 5 bases and 2 bases respectively, with 8 bases between them. Germline V gene sequence: CDR1 SGHVS, CDR2 FNYEAQ. The CDR3 totals 13 residues. This sample's time point: after neoadjuvant nivolumab, at surgical resection. Patients had HPV-negative, locally advanced oral cavity squamous cell carcinoma. TCRdb's copy holds only in-frame clones and misses some; the assay was immunoSEQ multiplex PCR. The sample records approximately 30,000 clones, around four fifths being singletons. The clonotype originates from a person aged 35-79 years with oral cavity squamous cell carcinoma. Sequencing was performed on PBMCs, taken after nivolumab (anti-PD-1) treatment. The chain combines TRBV7-6 with TRBJ2-3, with D unclear. CDR3 coding DNA: TGTGCCAGCAGCCCCACCAACACAGATACGCAGTATTTT. Protein: CASSPTNTDTQYF.